This TCR beta chain emerged from a study of shared clonotypes between healthy human individuals. Study-wide context: CD4 naive cells filled three plates per donor, CD4 memory three, CD8 naive two and CD8 memory one.

CD45RO-negative, CCR7-positively selected cells formed the naive CD8 fraction, excluding terminally differentiated effector memory CD45RA+ cells. Points from the study as a whole: Across four donors, naive CD4 shared roughly 5.2%, naive CD8 around 3.8%, memory CD4 roughly 2.2%, memory CD8 0.4% to 0.5%. What rarefaction showed was incomplete sorted-subset sequencing despite large depth.

The material for each subset, its genomic DNA, was split evenly across several immunoSEQ plates. Here immunoSEQ multiplex PCR was the method, and the copy in TCRdb shows in-frame clones only, minus some. The sample shows about 2.2 million clones, around 95% of them seen only once. Notes on this clone: Its antigen is undetermined.

The source material was naive CD8+ T cells from PBMCs. This receptor was identified in a man aged 18 to 29 in good health. Some clones in this sample may be carry-over from other donors' samples.

As DNA, the CDR3 is TGTGCCAGCAGTTCACAGGGGCCCGAAGCTTTCTTT. It encodes CASSSQGPEAFF. V gene TRBV28 combines with J gene TRBJ1-1, with 7 bases matching TRBD1. The CDR3 has 12 amino acids. The V segment lost 4 bases and the J segment 8 bases; nucleotides outside the gene matches: 4. Looked up from germline, CDR1 is MDHEN and CDR2 is SYDVKM. The full variable domain, in which reference TRBV28 and TRBJ1-1 provide the parts outside the CDR3, is DVKVTQSSRYLVKRTGEKVFLECVQDMDHENMFWYRQDPGLGLRLIYFSYDVKMKEKGDIPEGYSVSREKKERFSLILESASTNQTSMYLCASSSQGPEAFFGQGTRLTVV.